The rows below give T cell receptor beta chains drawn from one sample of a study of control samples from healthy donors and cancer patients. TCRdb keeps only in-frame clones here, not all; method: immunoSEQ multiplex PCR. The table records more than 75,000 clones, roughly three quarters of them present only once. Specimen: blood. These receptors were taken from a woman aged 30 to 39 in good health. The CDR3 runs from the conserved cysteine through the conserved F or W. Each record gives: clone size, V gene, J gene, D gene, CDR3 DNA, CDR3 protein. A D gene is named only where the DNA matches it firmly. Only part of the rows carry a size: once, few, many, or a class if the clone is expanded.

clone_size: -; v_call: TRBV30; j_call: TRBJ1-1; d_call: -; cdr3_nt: TGTGCCTGGAGTGTCATTGATCATGAAGCTTTCTTT; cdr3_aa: CAWSVIDHEAFF
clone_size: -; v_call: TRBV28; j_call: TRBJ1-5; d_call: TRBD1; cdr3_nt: TGTGCCAGCAGCTTACGGGACAGGGTGACCTGGGACCTTAGCAATCAGCCCCAGCATTTT; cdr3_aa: CASSLRDRVTWDLSNQPQHF
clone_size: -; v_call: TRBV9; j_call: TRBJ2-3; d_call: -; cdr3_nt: TGTGCCAGCAGCGTAGGGGTAGATACGCAGTATTTT; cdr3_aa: CASSVGVDTQYF
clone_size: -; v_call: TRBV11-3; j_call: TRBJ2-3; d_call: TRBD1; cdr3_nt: TGTGCCAGCAGCCCGGGGACAGGGAACACAGATACGCAGTATTTT; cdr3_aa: CASSPGTGNTDTQYF
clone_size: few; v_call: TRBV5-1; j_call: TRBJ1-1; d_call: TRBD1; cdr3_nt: TGCGCCAGCAGCTTGGATGGACAGGGCACGAACACTGAAGCTTTCTTT; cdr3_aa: CASSLDGQGTNTEAFF
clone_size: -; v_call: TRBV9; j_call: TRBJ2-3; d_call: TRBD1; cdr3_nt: TGTGCCAGCAGCACCGGAAGGACAGGGAACACAGATACGCAGTATTTT; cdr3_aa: CASSTGRTGNTDTQYF
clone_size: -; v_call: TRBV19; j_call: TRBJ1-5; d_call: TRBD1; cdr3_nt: TGTGCCAGTAGCCCGAACAGGGGGTTACTCGCGAATCAGCCCCAGCATTTT; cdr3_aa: CASSPNRGLLANQPQHF
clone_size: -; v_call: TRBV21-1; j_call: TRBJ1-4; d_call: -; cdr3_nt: TGTGCCAGCAGCAAAGAGGGGGCTGGTACAGGTAGTGGTTCAACTAATGAAAAACTGTTTTTT; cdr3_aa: CASSKEGAGTGSGSTNEKLFF
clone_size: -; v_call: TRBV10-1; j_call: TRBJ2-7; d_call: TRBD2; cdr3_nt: TGCGCCAGCAGCCCGGCCCGGGCTAGCGGGGGAGCTTACTTC; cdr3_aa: CASSPARASGGAYF
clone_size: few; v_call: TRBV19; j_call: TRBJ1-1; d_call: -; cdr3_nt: TGTGCCAGTAGTATTGAGGGGTGGATGAACACTGAAGCTTTCTTT; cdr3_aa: CASSIEGWMNTEAFF
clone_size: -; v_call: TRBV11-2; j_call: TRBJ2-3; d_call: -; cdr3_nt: TGTGCCAGCAGACCTCGGTTTGGGGGGTTCACAGATACGCAGTATTTT; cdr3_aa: CASRPRFGGFTDTQYF
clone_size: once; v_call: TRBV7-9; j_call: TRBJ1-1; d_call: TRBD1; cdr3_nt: TGTGCCAGCAGCTTCGGGGACAGCACTGAAGCTTTCTTT; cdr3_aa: CASSFGDSTEAFF
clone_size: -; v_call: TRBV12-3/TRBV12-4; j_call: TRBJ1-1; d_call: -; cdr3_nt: TGTGCCAGCAGTTTAGCGAAAAGTAATGAAGCTTTCTTT; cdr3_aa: CASSLAKSNEAFF
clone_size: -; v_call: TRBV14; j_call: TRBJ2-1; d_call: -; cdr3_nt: TGTGCCAGCAGCTCACCGGGACAATACAATGAGCAGTTCTTC; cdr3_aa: CASSSPGQYNEQFF
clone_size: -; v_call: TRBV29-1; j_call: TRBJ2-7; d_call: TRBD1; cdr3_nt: TGCAGCGTACATGGGACAGGGGTCGACGAGCAGTACTTC; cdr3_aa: CSVHGTGVDEQYF
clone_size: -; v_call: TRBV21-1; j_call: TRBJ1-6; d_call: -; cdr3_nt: TGTGCCAGCAGCAGAAAGGGTGCCAATTCACCCCTCCACTTT; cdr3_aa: CASSRKGANSPLHF
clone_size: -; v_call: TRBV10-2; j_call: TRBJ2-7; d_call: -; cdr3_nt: TGCGCCAGCAGGAGGAACGGACAGAGCTCCTACGAGCAGTACTTC; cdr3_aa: CASRRNGQSSYEQYF
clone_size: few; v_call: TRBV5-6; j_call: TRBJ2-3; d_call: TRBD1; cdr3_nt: TGTGCCAGCAGCCCCACGGACAGGGGGGAAACAGATACGCAGTATTTT; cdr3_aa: CASSPTDRGETDTQYF
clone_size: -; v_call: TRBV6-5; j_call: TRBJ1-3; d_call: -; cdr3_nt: TGTGCCAGCAGTTACGACACGGGCTCTGGAAACACCATATATTTT; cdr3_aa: CASSYDTGSGNTIYF
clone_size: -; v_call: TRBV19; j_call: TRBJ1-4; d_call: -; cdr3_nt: TGTGCCAGTAGTGGACAGAAGTTTCTGTTTTTT; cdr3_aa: CASSGQKFLFF
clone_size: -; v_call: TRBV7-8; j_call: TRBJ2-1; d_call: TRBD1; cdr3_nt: TGTGCCAGCAGGCGAACAGGGGGACCCTACAATGAGCAGTTCTTC; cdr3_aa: CASRRTGGPYNEQFF
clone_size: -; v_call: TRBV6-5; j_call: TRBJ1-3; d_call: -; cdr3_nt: TGTGCCAGCAGCGAGGACCTCAGTTCTGGAAACACCATATATTTT; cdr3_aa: CASSEDLSSGNTIYF
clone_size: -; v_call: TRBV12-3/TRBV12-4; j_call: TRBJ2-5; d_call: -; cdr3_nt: TGTGCCAGCAGTCTCTTCCTTGGCGAGACCCAGTACTTC; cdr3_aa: CASSLFLGETQYF
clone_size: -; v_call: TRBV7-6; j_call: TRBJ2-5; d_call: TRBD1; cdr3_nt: TGTGCCAGCAGCGCGGGACAGGGAGTCCTGGAGACCCAGTACTTC; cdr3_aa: CASSAGQGVLETQYF
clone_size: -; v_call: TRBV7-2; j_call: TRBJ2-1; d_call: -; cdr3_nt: TGTGCCAGCAGCTTAATAGGTGTGGGCTCCTACAATGAGCAGTTCTTC; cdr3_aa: CASSLIGVGSYNEQFF
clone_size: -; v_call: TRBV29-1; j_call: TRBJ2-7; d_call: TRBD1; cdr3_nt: TGCAGCGTTGCAAACAGGGGTACCGAGCAGTACTTC; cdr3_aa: CSVANRGTEQYF
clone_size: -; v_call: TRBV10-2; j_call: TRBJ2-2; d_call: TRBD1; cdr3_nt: TGCGCCAGCAGGAGGGACAGGGGGCAGGGCACCGGGGAGCTGTTTTTT; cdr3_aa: CASRRDRGQGTGELFF
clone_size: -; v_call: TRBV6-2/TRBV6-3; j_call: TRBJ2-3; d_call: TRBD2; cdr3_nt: TGTGCCAGCAGTTACGTGGCGGGGGGCGCAGATACGCAGTATTTT; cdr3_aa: CASSYVAGGADTQYF
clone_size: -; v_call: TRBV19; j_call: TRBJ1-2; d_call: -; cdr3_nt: TGTGCCAGTAGTGGGCCCGGTGTCAACTATGGCTACACCTTC; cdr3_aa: CASSGPGVNYGYTF
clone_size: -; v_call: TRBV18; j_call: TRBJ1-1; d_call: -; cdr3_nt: TGTGCCAGCTCACCACGAGCGCAGGGAGACACTGAAGCTTTCTTT; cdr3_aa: CASSPRAQGDTEAFF
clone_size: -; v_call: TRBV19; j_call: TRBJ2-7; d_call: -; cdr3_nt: TGTGCCAGTAGTATACCAGGGGATCCCTACGAGCAGTACTTC; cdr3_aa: CASSIPGDPYEQYF
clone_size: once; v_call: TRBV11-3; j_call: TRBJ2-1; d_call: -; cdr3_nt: TGTGCCAGCAGCTTAAGGGGGGGCCGTAACAATGAGCAGTTCTTC; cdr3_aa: CASSLRGGRNNEQFF
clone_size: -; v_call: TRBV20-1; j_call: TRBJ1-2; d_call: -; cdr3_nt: TGCAGTGCTAGTACACAGAGCGACTATGGCTACACCTTC; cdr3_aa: CSASTQSDYGYTF
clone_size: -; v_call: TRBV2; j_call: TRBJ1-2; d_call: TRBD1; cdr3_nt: TGTGCCAGCAAGGAGGGGGCAGGTATTGGCTACACCTTC; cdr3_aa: CASKEGAGIGYTF
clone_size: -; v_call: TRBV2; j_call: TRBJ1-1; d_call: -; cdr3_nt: TGTGCCAGCAGTGAATTGATGGGGCAGGGCACTGAAGCTTTCTTT; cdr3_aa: CASSELMGQGTEAFF
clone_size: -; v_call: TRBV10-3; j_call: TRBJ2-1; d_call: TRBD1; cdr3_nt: TGTGCCATCACCCGACAGGGCCCTACCTCCTACAATGAGCAGTTCTTC; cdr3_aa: CAITRQGPTSYNEQFF
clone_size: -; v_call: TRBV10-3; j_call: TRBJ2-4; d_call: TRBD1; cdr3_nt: TGTGCCATCAGCCGGGACAGGGGTTTCCAAAACATTCAGTACTTC; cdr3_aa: CAISRDRGFQNIQYF
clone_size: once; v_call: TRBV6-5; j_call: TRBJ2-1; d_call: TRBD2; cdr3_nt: TGTGCCAGCACAACAGCGGGGAACAATGAGCAGTTCTTC; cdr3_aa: CASTTAGNNEQFF
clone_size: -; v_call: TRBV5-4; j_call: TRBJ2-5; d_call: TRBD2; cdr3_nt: TGTGCCAGCAGCCGGGGACTAGCGGAGACCCAGTACTTC; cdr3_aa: CASSRGLAETQYF
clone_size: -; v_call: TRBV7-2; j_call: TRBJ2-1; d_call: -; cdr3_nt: TGTGCCAGCAGCTTAGACTCATACAATGAGCAGTTCTTC; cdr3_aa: CASSLDSYNEQFF
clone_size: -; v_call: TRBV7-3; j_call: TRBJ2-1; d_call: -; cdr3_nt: TGTGCCAGCAGCTTAACTGGAAGGACGGACAATGAGCAGTTCTTC; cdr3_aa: CASSLTGRTDNEQFF
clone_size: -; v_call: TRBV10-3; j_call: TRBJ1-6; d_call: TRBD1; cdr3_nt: TGTGCCACAAAGACAGGGGCGAGCTCCTATAATTCACCCCTCCACTTT; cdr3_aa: CATKTGASSYNSPLHF
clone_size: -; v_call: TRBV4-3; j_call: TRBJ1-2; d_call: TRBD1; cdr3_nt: TGCGCCAGCAGCCAAGAATCAGGGGGCGGCTACACCTTC; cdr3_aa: CASSQESGGGYTF
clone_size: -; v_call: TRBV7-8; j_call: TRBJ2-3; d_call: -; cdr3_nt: TGTGCCAGCAGCTTAGGAGTAGCGGTCGTAGATACGCAGTATTTT; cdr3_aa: CASSLGVAVVDTQYF
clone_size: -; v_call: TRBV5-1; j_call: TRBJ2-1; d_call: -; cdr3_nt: TGCGCCAGCAGCTTGGGTGCGGGTGGCTCCTACAATGAGCAGTTCTTC; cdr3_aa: CASSLGAGGSYNEQFF
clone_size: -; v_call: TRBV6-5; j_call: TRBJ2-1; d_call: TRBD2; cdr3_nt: TGTGCCAGCAGTTATTTGCTAGCGGCCAATGAGCAGTTCTTC; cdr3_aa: CASSYLLAANEQFF
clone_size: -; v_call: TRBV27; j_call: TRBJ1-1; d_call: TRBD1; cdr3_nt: TGTGCCAGCAGTTCAGGGGGCGCGGGCACTGAAGCTTTCTTT; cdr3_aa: CASSSGGAGTEAFF
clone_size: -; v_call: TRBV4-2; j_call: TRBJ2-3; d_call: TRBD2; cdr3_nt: TGTGCCAGCAGCCAACAGCCTAGCGGGGGGAACACAGATACGCAGTATTTT; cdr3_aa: CASSQQPSGGNTDTQYF
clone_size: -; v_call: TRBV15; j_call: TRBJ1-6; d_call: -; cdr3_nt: TGTGCCACCAGCAGAGCCCCGAATAGGGGTGGGGGCTCCTATAATTCACCCCTCCACTTT; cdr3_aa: CATSRAPNRGGGSYNSPLHF